What follows are 11 T cell receptor beta chains derived from one specimen sequenced in a study of T cells in Graves' hyperthyroidism and ophthalmopathy. Amplification of TCR beta CDR3 regions was performed using RNA transcripts as template. Using the HTBI primer set, a first-round RT-PCR was run on the TCR CDR3. TCRdb independently ran MiXCR on the multiplex PCR reads; one entry per CDR3 protein. The repertoire holds about 640,000 distinct CDR3 sequences, with more than 20% as singletons. Sequenced input: blood. Receptors were obtained from a man aged 25 to 40 with Graves' ophthalmopathy.

This clonotype was counted many times. The chain couples TRBV20-1 to TRBJ2-1; 11 bases agree with TRBD2. This CDR3 is built from 14 residues. The junction had 8 bases not matched to a gene; V was cut back by 6 bases and J by 7 bases. Per the germline V gene, CDR1 is DFQATT and CDR2 is SNEGSKA (reference sequence). CDR3 sequence reads: CSAPLAGGDNEQFF. The CDR3 DNA reads TGCAGTGCCCCTCTAGCGGGAGGTGATAATGAGCAGTTCTTC.

This rearrangement joins TRBV7-9 to TRBJ2-7, with 8 positions matching TRBD2. In germline, CDR1 is SEHNR, CDR2 FQNEAQ (reference sequence). V shed 5 bases, J shed 6 bases, and the junction held 12 bases outside the gene matches. This CDR3 region has 15 residues. The CDR3 loop is CASSASGGWAAEQYF. In DNA, the CDR3 is TGTGCCAGCAGCGCCTCGGGGGGGTGGGCCGCCGAGCAGTACTTC.

Many counts were recorded for this clonotype. The chain employs TRBV2 and TRBJ2-2; the match to TRBD1 covers 7 bases. Trimming took 6 bases from V and 0 from J; bases not matched to a gene: 7. Germline V gene data show CDR1 as SNHLY and CDR2 as FYNNEI. The CDR3 spans 16 residues. Written as DNA, the CDR3 is TGTGCCAGCAGGAGACAGGGCGGAACGAACACCGGGGAGCTGTTTTTT. This translates into CASRRQGGTNTGELFF.

This clonotype was recorded a few times. The chain uses TRBV28 and TRBJ1-2; the match to TRBD1 covers 11 bases. The trim removed 6 bases at V and 7 bases at J, leaving 13 bases unmatched. Germline CDR1 and CDR2: MDHEN and SYDVKM. The CDR3 totals 16 residues. CDR3 sequence reads: CASSNTPSGTGGGYTF. The CDR3 DNA follows: TGTGCCAGCAGCAACACGCCCTCCGGGACAGGGGGTGGCTACACCTTC.

A few counts support this clonotype. This rearrangement joins TRBV9 to TRBJ2-3; 9 positions match TRBD2. The V gene's germline CDR1 is SGDLS and CDR2 YYNGEE. CDR3 length: 16 amino acids. After removal of 4 bases from V and 2 bases from J, the junction contained 8 bases not matched to a gene. The CDR3 region is CASSPLTSGYTDTQYF. CDR3 DNA sequence: TGTGCCAGCAGCCCGCTGACTAGCGGATACACAGATACGCAGTATTTT.

This chain joins TRBV29-1 and TRBJ2-1; no definite D call. This CDR3 has 9 residues. V lost 3 bases and J lost 10, with 4 bases in between. The V gene's germline CDR1 is SQVTM and CDR2 ANQGSEA. The CDR3 protein is CSVDYEQFF. The CDR3 DNA follows: TGCAGCGTTGACTACGAGCAGTTCTTC.

The chain employs TRBV6-2 or TRBV6-3 and TRBJ1-3, with unresolved D. CDR3 length equals 15 residues. CDR1 is MNHEY, CDR2 SVGEGT, per germline. Trimming shortened V by 6 bases and J by 2 bases, and 14 bases separated the two germline ends. The CDR3 nucleotides are TGTGCCAGCAGCTTGAGACCTACCGCTGGAAACACCATATATTTT. Protein sequence: CASSLRPTAGNTIYF.

This chain connects TRBV6-1 to TRBJ2-3; possibly TRBD2 for D (7 bases). The length of the CDR3 is 16 residues. Trimming left V 6 bases short and J 1 base short, with 17 bases between. Germline V gene data show CDR1 as MNHNS and CDR2 as SASEGT. Here the CDR3 DNA reads TGTGCCAGCAGGAGGGGGGGGGACGGTCGCACAGATACGCAGTATTTT. It codes for CASRRGGDGRTDTQYF.

This clonotype was counted between two and nine times. CDR3 DNA sequence: TGTGCCAGCAGCCATCCAGGGAGGGTAGAGACCCAGTACTTC. The encoded protein is CASSHPGRVETQYF. This chain joins TRBV14 and TRBJ2-5, with 7 bases aligning to TRBD2. The CDR3 length is 14 residues. CDR1 and CDR2 from the germline V gene are SGHDN and FVKESK. V lost 3 bases, J lost 4 bases, and 5 bases stayed unmatched.

A few counts support this clonotype. This chain joins TRBV6-2 or TRBV6-3 and TRBJ2-1; either TRBD1 or TRBD2 may supply D (5 bases each). Germline loops: CDR1 MNHEY, CDR2 SVGEGT. Trimming shortened V by 8 bases and J by 6 bases, and 17 bases separated the two germline ends. The CDR3 is 14 residues long. The CDR3 nucleotides read TGTGCCAGCGCCCCGGGACCAGTATCCAATGAGCAGTTCTTC. The encoded protein is CASAPGPVSNEQFF.

This clonotype appeared a few times. The gene calls are TRBV2 and TRBJ1-3; D is uncertain. This CDR3 is built from 15 residues. In germline, CDR1 is SNHLY, CDR2 FYNNEI. With 5 bases removed from V and 0 bases from J, the gap between germline ends came to 11 bases. CDR3 amino acids: CASSINSASGNTIYF. In DNA, the CDR3 is TGTGCCAGCAGTATAAACAGCGCCTCTGGAAACACCATATATTTT. The whole variable domain, filled in from reference TRBV2 and TRBJ1-3, reads EPEVTQTPSHQVTQMGQEVILRCVPISNHLYFYWYRQILGQKVEFLVSFYNNEISEKSEIFDDQFSVERPDGSNFTLKIRSTKLEDSAMYFCASSINSASGNTIYFGEGSWLTVV.